Following are 29 T cell receptor beta chains from one sample sequenced in a study of T cells expressing NK-cell markers. TCRdb reprocessed the 5' RACE reads and reports one entry per CDR3 protein, with no DNA. The specimen's table records 350,000 to 450,000 distinct CDR3 sequences. Sample: blood T cells: a sorted CD56 or NKG2C T cell subset, CD4+ or CD8+ T cells, or bulk PBMC T cells (not recorded which). These receptor sequences come from a man aged 18-75 years in good health.

The gene calls are TRBV5-1 and TRBJ1-5; the D call of TRBD1 rests on TCRdb alone, since no DNA is present to check it. The CDR3 runs to 15 residues. Germline CDR1 is SGHRS and CDR2 is YFSETQ. CDR3: CASSLMGQANQPQHF.

The genes are TRBV11-2 and TRBJ2-3; TCRdb's D gene call, TRBD2, goes unchecked for lack of DNA. Germline CDR1 SGHAT, CDR2 FQNNGV. The CDR3 has 17 residues. The CDR3 spells CASSRRVRGNHTDTQYF.

Here the CDR3 reads CASSLAPGVGDNEQFF. The genes are TRBV7-2 and TRBJ2-1; the TCRdb call, TRBD1, lacks DNA for checking. Germline V gene sequence: CDR1 SGHTA, CDR2 FQGNSA. CDR3 length: 16 residues.

This chain joins TRBV12-3 or TRBV12-4 and TRBJ1-2. The CDR3 sequence is 13 residues long. CDR3 amino acids: CASSFPHGDGYTF.

CDR3 residues: CASSPRPITDTQYF. J is TRBJ2-3 and V is TRBV5-1; checking the TCRdb D call of TRBD2 is not possible without DNA. Germline lookup yields CDR1 SGHRS and CDR2 YFSETQ. This CDR3 region has 14 residues.

J is TRBJ1-2 and V is TRBV6-1; there is no DNA to check the TCRdb D call of TRBD1. The CDR3 has 15 amino acids. CDR1 and CDR2 (germline): MNHNS, SASEGT. The CDR3 is CASSLRGHLMVGYTF.

J is TRBJ2-5 and V is TRBV19; the TRBD2 assignment by TCRdb is unverifiable without DNA. This CDR3 is built from 16 residues. Germline lookup yields CDR1 LNHDA and CDR2 SQIVND (reference sequence). This CDR3 is CASSTPGLPGQETQYF.

The genes are TRBV10-3 and TRBJ2-7; the D gene TCRdb calls, TRBD1, cannot be checked with no DNA. The CDR3 extends over 13 amino acids. The germline CDR1 and CDR2 sequences are ENHRY and SYGVKD. CDR3 amino acids: CAIRDRGQGEQYF.

The rearrangement links TRBV20-1 to TRBJ2-5. The V gene's germline CDR1 is DFQATT and CDR2 SNEGSKA (reference sequence). There are 12 residues in the CDR3. The CDR3 protein is CSASLTTTAQYF.

V usage is TRBV4-1 and J usage is TRBJ2-7; the D call of TRBD1 rests on TCRdb alone, since no DNA is present to check it. The CDR3 is made up of 15 amino acids. In germline, CDR1 is MGHRA, CDR2 YSYEKL. This CDR3 is CASSRLPGTGSEQYF.

This chain connects TRBV6-1 to TRBJ2-3; TCRdb's D call of TRBD1 is untestable without DNA. CDR1 is MNHNS, CDR2 SASEGT, per germline. The CDR3 consists of 16 residues. The chain's CDR3 is CASSEETGGRADTQYF.

J is TRBJ2-2 and V is TRBV5-1; the D gene TCRdb calls, TRBD1, cannot be checked with no DNA. The CDR3 runs 15 residues. Germline V gives CDR1 SGHRS, CDR2 YFSETQ. This chain's CDR3 is CASSLQGKNTGELFF.

The chain couples TRBV21-1 to TRBJ2-7; TCRdb's D gene call, TRBD1, goes unchecked for lack of DNA. TRBV21-1 represents a pseudogene. The CDR3 sequence is 15 residues long. The CDR3: CASSNASPCFYEQYF.

The V and J genes are TRBV7-8 and TRBJ2-4; TCRdb proposes TRBD1, but this gene call is untestable without DNA. This CDR3 region has 15 residues. Germline-derived CDR1 and CDR2 are SGHVS and FQNEAQ. CDR3 protein: CASSPRGGTKNIQYF.

The chain employs TRBV28 and TRBJ2-3. Germline CDR1 reads MDHEN; CDR2 reads SYDVKM. The CDR3 runs 15 residues. The chain's CDR3 is CASTERTLPVDTQYF.

This chain joins TRBV7-2 and TRBJ1-4; there is no DNA to check the TCRdb D call of TRBD1. CDR3 size: 15 residues. From germline, CDR1 is SGHTA and CDR2 FQGNSA. The CDR3 here is CASSAQGTTNEKLFF.

The chain couples TRBV5-5 to TRBJ1-2; TCRdb's assignment of TRBD1 cannot be checked, as there is no DNA. Per the germline V gene, CDR1 is SGHKS and CDR2 is YYEKEE (reference sequence). The CDR3 covers 12 residues. Here the CDR3 reads CASSPGTVGYTF.

The rearrangement links TRBV27 to TRBJ2-5; TCRdb's D call, TRBD1, is unchecked because there is no DNA. Germline V gene data show CDR1 as MNHEY and CDR2 as SMNVEV (reference sequence). This CDR3 is 16 amino acids long. CDR3 sequence reads: CASSLRTGFSQETQYF.

The chain employs TRBV11-3 and TRBJ2-1; the TCRdb D gene call, TRBD1, has no DNA to confirm it. CDR3 size: 16 residues. CDR1 and CDR2 (germline): SGHNT, YENEEA. CDR3 residues: CASSPQTGVFYNEQFF.

The chain recombines TRBV6-5 with TRBJ1-1; TCRdb's D call of TRBD1 is untestable without DNA. Germline V CDR1 and CDR2: MNHEY, SVGAGI. This CDR3 comprises 15 residues. The CDR3 sequence is CASSSFRDRITEAFF.

This chain connects TRBV6-1 to TRBJ2-1; checking the TCRdb D call of TRBD1 is not possible without DNA. Per germline, CDR1 MNHNS and CDR2 SASEGT. The CDR3 is 14 amino acids. The CDR3 loop reads CASRHRGSYNEQFF.

The chain couples TRBV20-1 to TRBJ1-3. The germline gives CDR1 DFQATT, CDR2 SNEGSKA (reference sequence). The CDR3 is 14 amino acids. The CDR3 protein is CSARPSSSGNTIYF.

The chain joins TRBV6-4 to TRBJ2-1; TCRdb names TRBD2, which stays unverified in the absence of DNA. Germline assignment: CDR1 MRHNA and CDR2 SNTAGT. This CDR3 region has 16 residues. The CDR3 sequence is CASSDSGGGALNEQFF.

This rearrangement joins TRBV11-2 to TRBJ2-5; TCRdb calls TRBD1, which cannot be checked without DNA. The CDR3 consists of 14 residues. CDR1 SGHAT and CDR2 FQNNGV come from the germline V gene. CDR3 protein: CASSPSRGPETQYF. Complete variable domain (other parts from reference TRBV11-2 and TRBJ2-5): EAGVAQSPRYKIIEKRQSVAFWCNPISGHATLYWYQQILGQGPKLLIQFQNNGVVDDSQLPKDRFSAERLKGVDSTLKIQPAKLEDSAVYLCASSPSRGPETQYFGPGTRLLVL.

The genes are TRBV30 and TRBJ2-5; TCRdb outputs TRBD2, but without DNA this stays unchecked. Looked up from germline, CDR1 is GTSNPN and CDR2 is SVGIG (reference sequence). The CDR3 contains 14 residues. The CDR3 here is CAWRTSGAPMAQYF.

J is TRBJ2-7 and V is TRBV4-2; TCRdb proposes TRBD1, but this gene call is untestable without DNA. The CDR3 sequence is 15 residues long. Per germline, CDR1 LGHNA and CDR2 YNFKEQ. The CDR3 protein is CASSHPTGLLYEQYF.

The genes are TRBV5-5 and TRBJ2-5; TCRdb reports TRBD2, a call that lacks DNA to check it against. Germline V gene sequence: CDR1 SGHKS, CDR2 YYEKEE (reference sequence). CDR3 length: 14 amino acids. The CDR3 is CASNGGGARETQYF. Variable domain in full (rest from reference TRBV5-5 and TRBJ2-5): DAGVTQSPTHLIKTRGQQVTLRCSPISGHKSVSWYQQVLGQGPQFIFQYYEKEERGRGNFPDRFSARQFPNYSSELNVNALLLGDSALYLCASNGGGARETQYFGPGTRLLVL.

V gene TRBV28 combines with J gene TRBJ1-5. Germline CDR1 reads MDHEN; CDR2 reads SYDVKM. The CDR3 extends over 13 amino acids. CDR3 loop: CASCFQGNQPQHF.

The chain carries TRBV6-5 and TRBJ2-1; the D call of TRBD1 rests on TCRdb alone, since no DNA is present to check it. This CDR3 contains 17 residues. Germline V CDR1 and CDR2: MNHEY, SVGAGI. The CDR3 here is CASSYSWAGLSSNEQFF.